This passage covers 20 T cell receptor beta chains from one sample sequenced in a study of T cell responses to AZD1222 COVID-19 vaccine. TCRdb's table, derived via immunoSEQ multiplex PCR, lists solely in-frame clones and lacks some. The sample contains about 150,000 clones, roughly nine tenths of which appear only once. This sample comprised peripheral blood, obtained 28 days after the second AZD1222 dose. These receptors all come from an adult who received the AZD1222 COVID-19 vaccine.

This chain joins TRBV13 and TRBJ2-6; 7 bases match TRBD2. J gave up 0 bases and V 5 bases, and 10 bases lay outside the gene matches. Germline V CDR1 and CDR2: PRHDT, FYEKMQ (reference sequence). This CDR3 is 18 amino acids long. CDR3 DNA sequence: TGTGCCAGCAGCGAAAGCGGGACGGTACCCTCTGGGGCCAACGTCCTGACTTTC. Protein sequence: CASSESGTVPSGANVLTF.

The count of this clone is one. The chain couples TRBV7-3 to TRBJ1-3; D is unresolved. The length of the CDR3 is 14 residues. V lost 2 bases and J lost 4, with 9 bases in between. From germline, CDR1 is SGHTA and CDR2 FQGTGA. The CDR3 spells CASSLASEGNTIYF. The CDR3 nucleotides read TGTGCCAGCAGCTTAGCCTCTGAGGGAAACACCATATATTTT.

The chain has TRBV4-3 and TRBJ1-4; perhaps TRBD1 as D (5 bases). Germline CDR1 reads LGHNA; CDR2 reads YSLEER. The V gene lost 0 bases and the J gene lost 2 bases, with 10 bases spanning the gap. The CDR3 runs to 16 residues. CDR3 coding DNA: TGCGCCAGCAGCCAAGATCGGGAGGGGACTAATGAAAAACTGTTTTTT. Amino acids: CASSQDREGTNEKLFF.

The sample holds a few counts of this clone. CDR3 bases: TGCGCCAGCAGCTTGGTCTTAACAGCGGGGGACACCGGGGAGCTGTTTTTT. Translating gives CASSLVLTAGDTGELFF. The gene calls are TRBV5-1 and TRBJ2-2, with 8 bases fitting TRBD2. The CDR3 totals 17 residues. V shed 0 bases and J 3 bases; nucleotides not matched to a gene: 7. CDR1 and CDR2 from the germline V gene are SGHRS and YFSETQ.

This chain joins TRBV28 and TRBJ2-6; no firm D call. Germline V gene sequence: CDR1 MDHEN, CDR2 SYDVKM. Trimming shortened V by 3 bases and J by 4 bases, and 4 bases separated the two germline ends. This CDR3 is 13 amino acids long. CDR3 in DNA: TGTGCCAGCAGTTTTACCGGGGCCAACGTCCTGACTTTC. Translated, it gives CASSFTGANVLTF.

The chain uses TRBV2 and TRBJ1-1, with D hard to call. Trimming stripped 7 bases from V and 5 bases from J, with 20 bases between. Per germline, CDR1 SNHLY and CDR2 FYNNEI. The CDR3 runs to 15 residues. In DNA, the CDR3 is TGTGCCAGCACCCCCAGTCCAGCGGGTTGGACTGAAGCTTTCTTT. As protein: CASTPSPAGWTEAFF. Filled out from reference TRBV2 and TRBJ1-1, the complete variable domain reads EPEVTQTPSHQVTQMGQEVILRCVPISNHLYFYWYRQILGQKVEFLVSFYNNEISEKSEIFDDQFSVERPDGSNFTLKIRSTKLEDSAMYFCASTPSPAGWTEAFFGQGTRLTVV.

This chain connects TRBV15 to TRBJ1-4; D gene uncertain. The CDR3 contains 16 residues. Between the trimmed V and J ends, which lost 2 bases and 5 bases, there was a span of 15 bases. Germline-derived CDR1 and CDR2 are LNHNV and YYDKDF (reference sequence). CDR3 coding DNA: TGTGCCACCAGCAGATCTACTGGGAGGGTCAATGAAAAACTGTTTTTT. This codes for CATSRSTGRVNEKLFF.

The chain employs TRBV5-3 and TRBJ1-6; no reliable D call. TRBV5-3 is an ORF; its function is uncertain. Trimming cost V 4 bases and J 7 bases, with 24 bases left between them. The CDR3 contains 18 residues. The CDR3 sequence: CARSPNNRVCAGNSPLHF. The CDR3 DNA reads TGTGCCAGAAGCCCAAACAACAGAGTTTGCGCGGGGAATTCACCCCTCCACTTT.

This chain's CDR3 is CASSPDSNQPQHF. The CDR3 DNA follows: TGTGCCAGCTCACCAGATAGCAATCAGCCCCAGCATTTT. This chain links TRBV18 with TRBJ1-5; D is unresolved. CDR1 and CDR2 from the germline V gene are KGHSH and LQKENI. V dropped 2 bases and J dropped 0 bases, with 2 bases sitting between them. The CDR3 runs to 13 residues.

V gene TRBV9 combines with J gene TRBJ2-1; perhaps TRBD2 as D (6 bases). The CDR3 consists of 16 residues. Germline V gene lookup returns CDR1 SGDLS and CDR2 YYNGEE. Trimming pared 4 bases from V and 6 bases from J, leaving 20 bases between. The CDR3 DNA sequence: TGTGCCAGCAGCCCCCGACAGCTATTGGGACTCAATGAGCAGTTCTTC. This codes for CASSPRQLLGLNEQFF.

This chain connects TRBV6-1 to TRBJ1-3, with TRBD1 matching 10 bases. CDR1 is MNHNS and CDR2 is SASEGT in the germline V gene. CDR3 size: 14 residues. Trimming took 3 bases from V and 9 from J; bases not matched to a gene: 5. Here the CDR3 DNA reads TGTGCCAGCAGTGACCCGGGACAGGGGTCCACCATATATTTT. This encodes CASSDPGQGSTIYF.

The chain couples TRBV7-6 to TRBJ2-5; D could derive from TRBD1 or TRBD2 (5 bases each). Trimming removed 1 base from V and 0 bases from J, with 12 bases in between. This CDR3 has 16 amino acids. CDR1 is SGHVS and CDR2 is FNYEAQ in the germline V gene. The CDR3 spells CASSLVVGEYQETQYF. DNA of the CDR3: TGTGCCAGCAGCTTAGTGGTGGGGGAGTACCAAGAGACCCAGTACTTC.

This chain joins TRBV27 and TRBJ1-1; no definite D call. Germline CDR1 and CDR2: MNHEY and SMNVEV (reference sequence). This CDR3 contains 12 residues. The V end was cut by 6 bases, the J end by 0 bases, with 5 bases between. CDR3 nucleotides: TGTGCCAGCAGGTCACTGAACACTGAAGCTTTCTTT. Its translation: CASRSLNTEAFF.

The genes are TRBV7-9 and TRBJ1-2; no definite D call. Trimming removed 1 base from V and 0 bases from J, with 18 bases in between. The V gene's germline CDR1 is SEHNR and CDR2 FQNEAQ (reference sequence). There are 18 residues in the CDR3. This CDR3 reads CASSLGISGPGANYGYTF. The CDR3 coding sequence is TGTGCCAGCAGCTTAGGGATTAGTGGACCTGGGGCTAACTATGGCTACACCTTC.

This chain joins TRBV5-1 and TRBJ1-4, with D hard to call. The CDR3 is 13 amino acids. Germline V CDR1 and CDR2: SGHRS, YFSETQ. Trimming removed 4 bases at V and 5 bases at J, with 9 bases between. CDR3 sequence: CASSRGGNEKLFF. In nucleotides, the CDR3 is TGCGCCAGCAGCCGGGGAGGGAATGAAAAACTGTTTTTT. The complete variable domain, with remaining parts taken from reference TRBV5-1 and TRBJ1-4, reads KAGVTQTPRYLIKTRGQQVTLSCSPISGHRSVSWYQQTPGQGLQFLFEYFSETQRNKGNFPGRFSGRQFSNSRSEMNVSTLELGDSALYLCASSRGGNEKLFFGSGTQLSVL.

This chain joins TRBV6-5 and TRBJ2-7; D tentatively fits TRBD1 or TRBD2 (5 bases each). V was pared by 6 bases and J by 0 bases, with 15 bases between. Germline V gene data show CDR1 as MNHEY and CDR2 as SVGAGI. This CDR3 contains 15 residues. CDR3 sequence (DNA): TGTGCCAGCAGGACCCCCGGGGACCGCTCCTACGAGCAGTACTTC. This encodes CASRTPGDRSYEQYF.

This rearrangement joins TRBV19 to TRBJ1-2, with D unclear. CDR1 is LNHDA and CDR2 is SQIVND in the germline V gene (reference sequence). V shed 6 bases and J shed 4 bases, with 15 bases lying between them. The CDR3 consists of 14 residues. The CDR3 bases are TGTGCCAGTAGAAGGGAGAGGGCCCGCTATGGCTACACCTTC. Protein product: CASRRERARYGYTF.

V is TRBV19 and J is TRBJ2-1; TRBD2 aligns across 11 bases. J was trimmed by 3 bases and V by 3 bases; bases with no gene match: 4. The CDR3 contains 16 residues. Germline CDR1 and CDR2: LNHDA and SQIVND (reference sequence). CDR3 protein: CASSIYLAGGYNEQFF. The CDR3 bases are TGTGCCAGTAGTATTTATCTAGCGGGGGGCTACAATGAGCAGTTCTTC.

The gene calls are TRBV7-2 and TRBJ2-5; D may be TRBD1 (6 bases). Trimming shortened V by 11 bases and J by 1 base, and 17 bases separated the two germline ends. In germline, CDR1 is SGHTA, CDR2 FQGNSA. The CDR3 length is 14 residues. CDR3 nucleotides: TGTGCCTGCGGGTGGACAGTCGGCCAAGAGACCCAGTACTTC. As protein: CACGWTVGQETQYF.

The rearrangement links TRBV4-3 to TRBJ2-7; possible D gene TRBD2, 6 bases. V was pared by 6 bases and J by 2 bases, with 14 bases between. Germline CDR1 LGHNA, CDR2 YSLEER. This CDR3 is built from 14 residues. This CDR3 is CASSPTGGPYEQYF. CDR3 nucleotide sequence: TGCGCCAGCAGTCCTACCGGGGGTCCCTACGAGCAGTACTTC.